This T cell receptor (beta chain) was sequenced in a study of T-cell memory formation after mild COVID-19 (dated by TCRdb to about 2021). Regarding the study in general: TCR sequence clusters from the two donors were found to be largely donor specific. T-cell clones expanding and contracting after mild COVID-19 in two donors were tracked by longitudinal TCRalpha and TCRbeta repertoire sequencing. Two young, previously healthy adult volunteers, one female and one male, were included in the cohort. The paper's findings and limits, for the study overall: The second-wave clones that peaked on day 37 were not confirmed to be SARS-CoV-2 specific. Contracting CD4+ clones appeared mostly in the CM and EM memory subsets, whereas CD8+ clones were enriched in EMRA. Balanced CD4/CD8 phenotypes were observed for clones contracting from day 15 to 85, whereas a bias towards CD4+ was observed for a second wave of clones expanding from day 15 to 37. The study included only a couple of mild cases, and larger cohorts that include severe cases with pre-infection samples were judged to be necessary. Some responding clones were found in pre-infection memory, which suggests that pre-existing cross-reactive memory T cells took part in the SARS-CoV-2 response.

This clonotype was found a few times. The target of this receptor is not known. Per-base qualities were not stored, and no clone one base away is much larger. V lost 5 bases and J lost 8 bases, and the count of bases not matched to a germline gene is 6. Measured from the cysteine to the phenylalanine, the CDR3 is 13 residues long. The only DNA kept is the CDR3, 39 bases in frame from the first base. PBMCs were isolated by Ficoll-Paque density gradient centrifugation. TCRdb lists the instrument as Illumina NovaSeq 6000. cDNA libraries for TCRalpha and TCRbeta were prepared by 5'RACE using constant-segment primers, with sample barcodes and unique molecular identifiers added. Trizol reagent was used to extract RNA from every sample. The libraries were amplified in two PCR steps, and the second step added a second sample barcode and Illumina TruSeq adapters. Libraries were sequenced on an Illumina NovaSeq with 2 x 150 bp paired-end reads. The authors processed their data as follows. Reads were demultiplexed and collapsed into UMI-guided consensus sequences with migec v1.2.7. With mixcr v2.1.11, UMI consensuses were aligned to TRA and TRB V and J templates and assembled into clonotypes. Clonotypes were classified as expanded or contracted when called significant by both edgeR and NoisET, with noise models trained on biological replicates. For edgeR calls, the thresholds were a false discovery rate-adjusted p below 0.01 and a log2 fold-change of 1. As an exploratory analysis of dynamics, max-normalized trajectories of the 1000 most abundant clonotypes were examined with PCA combined with hierarchical clustering. Each responding clone was given a CD4 or CD8 phenotype based on the CD4+ and CD8+ repertoires, which had been sequenced separately. The public reads were reanalyzed by TCRdb: fastp trimming at Q25, MiXCR alignment, in-frame beta chains only. Rows are combined by CDR3 protein, so each entry shows the most common genes and DNA. TCRdb assigned the V and J calls; the authors' analysis was not used. The sample includes fewer than 600,000 distinct CDR3 sequences, with less than 25% observed a single time. About 8.2% of the sample is taken by the ten largest.

The rearrangement joined TRBV12-3 or TRBV12-4 to TRBJ1-2; TRBD1 lines up with 9 middle nucleotides. The sequencing sample was made of PBMCs or a T cell subset sorted from them (not recorded which). This TCR came from an adult woman who had mild COVID-19 (a few samples of this study predate the infection). The sample titles of this study are shuffled in the database, so cell type and time point are left out; the donor was told from shared clones. The CDR3 in this case is CASSRRQGDGYTF. The bases read TGTGCCAGCAGTCGTAGACAGGGGGACGGCTACACCTTC.